This T cell receptor (beta chain) came from a study of read filtering for tumor transcriptome and immune sequencing. Ten or more counts support this clonotype. This library used 300 to 500 ng RNA and molecular barcoded adaptors spanning alpha/delta and beta/gamma chains. MiXCR was run by TCRdb on the reads, yielding one entry per CDR3 protein. The repertoire has about 58,000 distinct CDR3 sequences, 9% to 15% of them found once; the top ten carry roughly 16%. Sampling of bone marrow took place during active disease in every patient. This CDR3 spans 13 amino acids. Trimming removed 1 base at V and 7 bases at J, with 8 bases between. CDR1 is SEHNR, CDR2 FQNEAQ, per germline (reference sequence).

This chain uses TRBV7-9 with TRBJ2-1, with D maybe TRBD2 (6 bases). The origin of this receptor is a donor aged 40 or over with multiple myeloma. Material: a population of CD138-negative cells sorted from bone marrow. The CDR3 sequence: CASSLVRDNEQFF. The CDR3 nucleotides read TGTGCCAGCAGCTTAGTGCGGGATAATGAGCAGTTCTTC.